Sequencing of this T cell receptor (beta chain) was carried out in a study of blood T cells in healthy people across ages. Trimming shortened V by 5 bases and J by 4 bases, and 14 bases separated the two germline ends. Germline lookup yields CDR1 DFQATT and CDR2 SNEGSKA (reference sequence). The length of the CDR3 is 13 residues. Together with a sample-barcoded 5' primer, a J-beta primer mix was included in a second PCR lasting roughly 6 to 12 cycles. Each CDR3 protein is one row after TCRdb ran MiXCR on the 5' RACE reads. The sample has 950,000 to 1,200,000 distinct CDR3 sequences, around two fifths seen once.

V and J are TRBV20-1 and TRBJ2-5; D is ambiguous. This TCR was recovered from a man in his late teens or twenties in good health. Sequencing was done on a sample of blood. CDR3 nucleotide sequence: TGCAGTGCTCCCCCGATTGTGGGAGAGACCCAGTACTTC. As protein: CSAPPIVGETQYF.